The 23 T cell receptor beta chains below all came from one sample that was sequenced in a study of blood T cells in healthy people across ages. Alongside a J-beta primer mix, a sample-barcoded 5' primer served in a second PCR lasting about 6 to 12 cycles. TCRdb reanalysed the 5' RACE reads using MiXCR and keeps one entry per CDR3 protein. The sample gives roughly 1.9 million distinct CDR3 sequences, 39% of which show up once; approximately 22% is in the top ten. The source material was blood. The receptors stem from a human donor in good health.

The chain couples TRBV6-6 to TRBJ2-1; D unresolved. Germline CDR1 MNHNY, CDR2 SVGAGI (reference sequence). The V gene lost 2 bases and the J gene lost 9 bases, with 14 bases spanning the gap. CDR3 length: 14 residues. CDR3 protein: CASSYGGVKGEQFF. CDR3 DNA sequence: TGTGCCAGCAGTTACGGTGGGGTTAAGGGTGAGCAGTTCTTC.

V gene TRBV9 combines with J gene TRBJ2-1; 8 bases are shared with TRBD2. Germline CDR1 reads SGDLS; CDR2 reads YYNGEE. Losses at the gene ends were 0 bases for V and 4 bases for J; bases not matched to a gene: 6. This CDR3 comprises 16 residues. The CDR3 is CASSVGLLAEYNEQFF. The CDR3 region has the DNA TGTGCCAGCAGCGTAGGGTTACTAGCGGAGTACAATGAGCAGTTCTTC.

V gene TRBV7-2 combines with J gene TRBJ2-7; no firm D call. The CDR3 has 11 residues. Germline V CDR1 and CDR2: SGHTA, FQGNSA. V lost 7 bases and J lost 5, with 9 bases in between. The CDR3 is CASNNPNEQYF. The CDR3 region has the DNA TGTGCCAGCAACAACCCTAACGAGCAGTACTTC.

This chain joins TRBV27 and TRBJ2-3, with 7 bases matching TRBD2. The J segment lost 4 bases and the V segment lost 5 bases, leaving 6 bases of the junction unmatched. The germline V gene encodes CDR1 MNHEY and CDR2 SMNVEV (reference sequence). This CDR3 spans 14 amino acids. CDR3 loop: CASSGWGGADTQYF. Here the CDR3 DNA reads TGTGCCAGCAGTGGATGGGGGGGAGCAGATACGCAGTATTTT.

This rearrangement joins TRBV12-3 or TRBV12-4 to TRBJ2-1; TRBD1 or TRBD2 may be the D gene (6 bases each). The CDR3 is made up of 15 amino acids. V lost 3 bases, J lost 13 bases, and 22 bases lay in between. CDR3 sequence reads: CASSFSQGGVETQFF. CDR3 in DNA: TGTGCCAGCAGTTTTTCACAGGGAGGTGTAGAGACCCAGTTCTTC.

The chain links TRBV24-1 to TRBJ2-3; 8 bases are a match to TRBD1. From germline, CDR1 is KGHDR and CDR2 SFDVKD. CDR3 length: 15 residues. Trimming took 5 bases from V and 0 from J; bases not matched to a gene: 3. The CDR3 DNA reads TGTGCCACCAGTGGGACAGGGTCTAGCACAGATACGCAGTATTTT. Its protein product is CATSGTGSSTDTQYF.

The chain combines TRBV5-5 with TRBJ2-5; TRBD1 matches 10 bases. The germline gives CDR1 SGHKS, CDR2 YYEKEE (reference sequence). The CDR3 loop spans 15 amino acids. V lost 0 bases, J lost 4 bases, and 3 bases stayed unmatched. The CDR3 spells CASSLGQGAGETQYF. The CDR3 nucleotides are TGTGCCAGCAGCTTGGGACAGGGGGCGGGAGAGACCCAGTACTTC.

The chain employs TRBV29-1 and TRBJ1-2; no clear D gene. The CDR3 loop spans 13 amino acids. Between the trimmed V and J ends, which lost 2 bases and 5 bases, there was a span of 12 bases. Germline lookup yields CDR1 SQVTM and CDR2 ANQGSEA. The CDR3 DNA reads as TGCAGCGTTGAATTAGCCAAGAAATATGGCTACACCTTC. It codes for CSVELAKKYGYTF.

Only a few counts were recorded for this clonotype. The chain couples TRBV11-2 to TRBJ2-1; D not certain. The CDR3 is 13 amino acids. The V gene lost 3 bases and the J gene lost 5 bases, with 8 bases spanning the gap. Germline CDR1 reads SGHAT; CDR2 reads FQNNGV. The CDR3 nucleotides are TGTGCCAGCAGCTTTCGGGCACACAATGAGCAGTTCTTC. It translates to CASSFRAHNEQFF.

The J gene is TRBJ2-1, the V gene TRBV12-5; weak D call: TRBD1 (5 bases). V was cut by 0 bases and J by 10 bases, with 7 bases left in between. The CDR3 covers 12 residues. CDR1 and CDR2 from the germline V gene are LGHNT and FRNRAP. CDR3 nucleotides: TGTGCTAGTGGTTTGGTTGACAGCGAGCAGTTCTTC. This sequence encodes CASGLVDSEQFF. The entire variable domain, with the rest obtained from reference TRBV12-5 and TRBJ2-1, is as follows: DARVTQTPRHKVTEMGQEVTMRCQPILGHNTVFWYRQTMMQGLELLAYFRNRAPLDDSGMPKDRFSAEMPDATLATLKIQPSEPRDSAVYFCASGLVDSEQFFGPGTRLTVL.

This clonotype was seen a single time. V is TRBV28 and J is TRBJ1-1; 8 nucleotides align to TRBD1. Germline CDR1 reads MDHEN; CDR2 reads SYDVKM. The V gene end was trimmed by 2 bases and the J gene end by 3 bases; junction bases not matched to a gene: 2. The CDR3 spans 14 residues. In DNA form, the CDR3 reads TGTGCCAGCAGTTTAGCAGGGGGCCACACTGAAGCTTTCTTT. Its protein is CASSLAGGHTEAFF. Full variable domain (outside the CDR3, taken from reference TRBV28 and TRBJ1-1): DVKVTQSSRYLVKRTGEKVFLECVQDMDHENMFWYRQDPGLGLRLIYFSYDVKMKEKGDIPEGYSVSREKKERFSLILESASTNQTSMYLCASSLAGGHTEAFFGQGTRLTVV.

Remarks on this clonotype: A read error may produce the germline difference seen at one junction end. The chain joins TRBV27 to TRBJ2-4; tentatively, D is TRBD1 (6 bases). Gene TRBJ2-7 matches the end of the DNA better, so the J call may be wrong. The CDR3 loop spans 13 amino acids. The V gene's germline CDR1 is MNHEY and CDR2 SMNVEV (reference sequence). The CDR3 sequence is CARSWTVVGEQYF. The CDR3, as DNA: TGTGCCCGCAGCTGGACAGTAGTGGGCGAGCAGTACTTC.

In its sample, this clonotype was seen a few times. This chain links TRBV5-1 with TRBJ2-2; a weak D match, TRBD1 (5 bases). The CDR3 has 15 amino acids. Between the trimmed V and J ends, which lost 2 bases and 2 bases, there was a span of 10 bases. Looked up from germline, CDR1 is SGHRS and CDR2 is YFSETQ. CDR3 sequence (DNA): TGCGCCAGCAGCTTACAGGCGATCAACACCGGGGAGCTGTTTTTT. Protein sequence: CASSLQAINTGELFF. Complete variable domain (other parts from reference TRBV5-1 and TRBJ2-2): KAGVTQTPRYLIKTRGQQVTLSCSPISGHRSVSWYQQTPGQGLQFLFEYFSETQRNKGNFPGRFSGRQFSNSRSEMNVSTLELGDSALYLCASSLQAINTGELFFGEGSRLTVL.

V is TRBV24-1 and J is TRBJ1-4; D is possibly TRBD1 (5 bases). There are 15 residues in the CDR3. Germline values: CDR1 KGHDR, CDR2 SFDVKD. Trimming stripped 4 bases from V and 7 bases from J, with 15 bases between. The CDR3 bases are TGTGCCACCAGTGACCAGCGGGGGGAAGGTGAAAAACTGTTTTTT. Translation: CATSDQRGEGEKLFF.

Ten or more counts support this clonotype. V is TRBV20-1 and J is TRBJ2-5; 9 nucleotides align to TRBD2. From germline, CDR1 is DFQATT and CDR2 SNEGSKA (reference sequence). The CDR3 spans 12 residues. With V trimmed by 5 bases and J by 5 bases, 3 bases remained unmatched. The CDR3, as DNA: TGCAGTGCTTGGACTAGCGACGAGACCCAGTACTTC. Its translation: CSAWTSDETQYF.

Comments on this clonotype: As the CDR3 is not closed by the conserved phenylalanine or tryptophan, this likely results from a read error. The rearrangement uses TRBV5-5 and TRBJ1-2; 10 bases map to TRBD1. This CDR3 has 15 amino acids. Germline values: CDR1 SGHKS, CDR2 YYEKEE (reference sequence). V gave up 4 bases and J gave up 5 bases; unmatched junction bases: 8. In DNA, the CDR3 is TGTGCCAGCAGCCCTGAGACAGGGGGCTGGTATGGCTACACCTGC. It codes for CASSPETGGWYGYTC.

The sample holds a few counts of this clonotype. The CDR3 region has the DNA TGTGCCAGCAGCTTAGCGCGATCGAGCGGGCAAGAGACCCAGTACTTC. It encodes CASSLARSSGQETQYF. J is TRBJ2-5 and V is TRBV7-2; weak D call: TRBD2 (6 bases). V was trimmed by 0 bases and J by 2 bases, leaving 13 bases between them. Germline V gene data show CDR1 as SGHTA and CDR2 as FQGNSA. The CDR3 extends over 16 amino acids.

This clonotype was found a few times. The CDR3 is CASSLGGGSNTEAFF. Written as DNA, the CDR3 is TGTGCCAGCAGTTTAGGCGGGGGTTCGAACACTGAAGCTTTCTTT. This chain joins TRBV27 and TRBJ1-1; D perhaps matches TRBD1 (5 bases). Germline CDR1 and CDR2: MNHEY and SMNVEV (reference sequence). Trimming left V 2 bases short and J 1 base short, with 11 bases between. The CDR3 has 15 amino acids.

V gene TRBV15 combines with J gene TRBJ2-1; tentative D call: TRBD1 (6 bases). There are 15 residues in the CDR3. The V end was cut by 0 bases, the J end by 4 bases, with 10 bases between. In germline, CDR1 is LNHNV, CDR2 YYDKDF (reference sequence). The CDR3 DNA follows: TGTGCCACCAGCAGAGAGTTAGGGGGATACAATGAGCAGTTCTTC. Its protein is CATSRELGGYNEQFF.

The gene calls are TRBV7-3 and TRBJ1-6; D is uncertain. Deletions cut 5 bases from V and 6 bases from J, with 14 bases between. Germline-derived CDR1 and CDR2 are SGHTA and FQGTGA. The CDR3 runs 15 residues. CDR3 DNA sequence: TGTGCCAGCAGCACGGACGGGGTGGGTAATTCACCCCTCCACTTT. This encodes CASSTDGVGNSPLHF.

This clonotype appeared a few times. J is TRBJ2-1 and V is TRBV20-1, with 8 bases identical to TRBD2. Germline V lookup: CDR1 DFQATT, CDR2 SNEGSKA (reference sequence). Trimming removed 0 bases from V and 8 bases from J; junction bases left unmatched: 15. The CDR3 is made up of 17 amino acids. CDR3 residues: CSARDLSGTSKLYEQFF. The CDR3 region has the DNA TGCAGTGCTAGAGATCTAAGCGGGACTAGTAAATTATATGAGCAGTTCTTC.

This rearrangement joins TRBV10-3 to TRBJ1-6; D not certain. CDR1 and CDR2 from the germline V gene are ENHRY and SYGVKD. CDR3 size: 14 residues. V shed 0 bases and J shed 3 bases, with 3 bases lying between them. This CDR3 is CAISESIYNSPLHF. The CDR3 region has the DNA TGTGCCATCAGTGAGTCGATCTATAATTCACCCCTCCACTTT.

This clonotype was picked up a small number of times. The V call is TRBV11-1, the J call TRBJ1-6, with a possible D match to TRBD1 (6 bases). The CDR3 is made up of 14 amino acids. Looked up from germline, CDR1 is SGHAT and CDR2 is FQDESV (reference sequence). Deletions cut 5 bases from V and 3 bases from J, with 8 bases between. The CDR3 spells CASSKDSYNSPLHF. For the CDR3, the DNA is TGTGCCAGCAGCAAGGACAGCTATAATTCACCCCTCCACTTT.